This record covers a single T cell receptor (beta chain). Its specificity is not known. This entry belongs to a study of regulatory T cells in long-lasting Graves disease. Construction of TCR beta libraries relied on iRepertoire HTBI primers and on Arm-PCR targeting CDR3 regions. Each CDR3 protein is one row after TCRdb ran MiXCR on the multiplex PCR reads. Here the sample spans about 470,000 distinct CDR3 sequences, about a fifth being singletons. Germline CDR1 is DFQATT and CDR2 is SNEGSKA (reference sequence). Losses at the gene ends were 5 bases for V and 1 base for J; bases not matched to a gene: 14. This CDR3 region has 17 residues. Study-wide findings and caveats: Patients with persistent disease showed a bias toward TRBV28, TRBJ1-2 and TRBJ2-5. Among the persistent patients, some 2,900 public clonotypes were shared, more than the approximately 970 shared among new patients. Persistent Graves' patients had lower TCR diversity than newly diagnosed ones.

Time point described: persistent/refractory GD, antithyroid drugs over 5 years with positive TRAb. The authors made the TCR library using RNA they extracted from PBMCs. The sample was peripheral blood mononuclear cells (PBMCs), taken when the disease was refractory, from a patient treated with antithyroid drugs. The chain is built from TRBV20-1 and TRBJ2-5, with 9 bases identical to TRBD1. This receptor was identified in a female donor with Graves disease. The DNA of the CDR3 is TGCAGTGCTTCCGGGACAGGGAGGGAGCGGGGCCAAGAGACCCAGTACTTC. Encoded protein: CSASGTGRERGQETQYF.